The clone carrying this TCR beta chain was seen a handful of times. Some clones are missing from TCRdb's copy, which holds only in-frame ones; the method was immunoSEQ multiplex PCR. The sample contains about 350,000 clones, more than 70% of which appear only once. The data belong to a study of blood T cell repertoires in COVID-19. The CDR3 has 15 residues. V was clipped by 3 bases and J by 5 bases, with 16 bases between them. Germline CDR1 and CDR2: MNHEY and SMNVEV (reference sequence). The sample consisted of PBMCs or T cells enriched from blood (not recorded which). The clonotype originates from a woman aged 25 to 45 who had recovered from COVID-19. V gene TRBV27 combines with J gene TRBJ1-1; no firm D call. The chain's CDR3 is CASSFSRTRWTEAFF. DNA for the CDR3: TGTGCCAGCAGTTTTTCCAGGACTCGATGGACTGAAGCTTTCTTT.